This TCR beta chain is from a study of blood T cell repertoires in COVID-19. Overall study context: Collection of acute and convalescent COVID-19 samples took place in the United States, Italy and Spain.

Generated by immunoSEQ multiplex PCR, the TCRdb table keeps only in-frame clones and is missing some. Among about 300,000 clones listed, approximately 86% were seen once. Trimming at V came to 5 bases and at J to 3 bases, leaving 7 bases not matched to a gene. The germline V gene encodes CDR1 MNHEY and CDR2 SMNVEV (reference sequence). This CDR3 comprises 15 residues. The clonotype originates from a man aged 70-80 years with acute or convalescent COVID-19. This chain joins TRBV27 and TRBJ2-1, with 7 bases aligning to TRBD1. Sequencing was carried out using peripheral blood. Here the CDR3 DNA reads TGTGCCAGCAGTATCCGGGACAGCCGCTACAATGAGCAGTTCTTC. Protein product: CASSIRDSRYNEQFF.